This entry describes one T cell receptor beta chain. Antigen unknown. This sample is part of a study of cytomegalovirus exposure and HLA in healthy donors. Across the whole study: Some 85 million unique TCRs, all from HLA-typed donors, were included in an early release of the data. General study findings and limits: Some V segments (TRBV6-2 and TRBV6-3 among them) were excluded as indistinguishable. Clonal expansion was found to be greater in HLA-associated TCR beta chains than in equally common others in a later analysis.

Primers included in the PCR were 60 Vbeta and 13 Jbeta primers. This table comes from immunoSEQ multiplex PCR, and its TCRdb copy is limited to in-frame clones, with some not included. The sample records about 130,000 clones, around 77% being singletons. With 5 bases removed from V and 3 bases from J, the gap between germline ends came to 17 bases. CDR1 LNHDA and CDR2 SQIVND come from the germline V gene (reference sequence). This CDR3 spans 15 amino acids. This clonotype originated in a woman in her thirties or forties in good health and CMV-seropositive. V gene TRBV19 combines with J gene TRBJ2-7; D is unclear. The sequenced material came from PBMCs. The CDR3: CASSVFHLANYEQYF. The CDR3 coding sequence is TGTGCCAGTAGTGTCTTCCACCTCGCGAACTACGAGCAGTACTTC.